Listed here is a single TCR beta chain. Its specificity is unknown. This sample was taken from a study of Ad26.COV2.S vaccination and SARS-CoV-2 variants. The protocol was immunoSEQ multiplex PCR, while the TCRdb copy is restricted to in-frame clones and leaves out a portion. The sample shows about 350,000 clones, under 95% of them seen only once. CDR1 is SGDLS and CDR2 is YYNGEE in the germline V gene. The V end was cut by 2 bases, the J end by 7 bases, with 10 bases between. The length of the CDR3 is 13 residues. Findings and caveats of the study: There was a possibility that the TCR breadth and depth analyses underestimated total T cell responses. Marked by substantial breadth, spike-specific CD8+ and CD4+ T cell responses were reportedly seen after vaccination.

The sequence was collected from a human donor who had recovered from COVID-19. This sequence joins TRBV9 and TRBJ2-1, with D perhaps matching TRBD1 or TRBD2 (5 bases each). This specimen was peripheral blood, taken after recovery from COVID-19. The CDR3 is CASSVSGRNEQFF. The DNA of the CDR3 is TGTGCCAGCAGCGTTTCGGGGCGTAATGAGCAGTTCTTC.